A selection of T cell receptor beta chains follows, all from one sample in a study of tumor-infiltrating lymphocytes in primary liver carcinoma. MiXCR, applied by TCRdb to the multiplex PCR reads, yields one record per CDR3 protein. In the table there are roughly 70,000 distinct CDR3 sequences, over 60% of which are singletons. The sample taken for sequencing was liver tumor tissue from sampling region 4. Receptors were obtained from a man aged 35-49 years with primary liver carcinoma and hepatitis B virus infection. CDR3s include the opening cysteine and the closing phenylalanine or tryptophan. A D gene is named only where the DNA matches it firmly. Some rows have no size entry. The others give once, few or many, or a class for an expanded clone.

CDR3	DNA	V	D	J	size
CASSLDLTPAGQFF	TGTGCCAGCAGCTTAGATCTTACCCCAGCGGGGCAGTTCTTC	TRBV11-3	NA	TRBJ2-1	many
CPSSPGIQRALDTQYF	TGTCCCAGCAGCCCGGGGATTCAGCGGGCCTTGGATACGCAGTATTTT	TRBV11-3	NA	TRBJ2-3	NA
CSVGELSNQSQHF	TGCAGCGTTGGAGAGTTGAGCAATCAGTCACAGCATTTT	TRBV29-1	NA	TRBJ1-5	once
CASSPIAERGYF	TGTGCCAGCAGCCCTATAGCGGAGAGGGGGTATTTT	TRBV6-1	NA	TRBJ2-3	few
CASSDSAGGNEQFF	TGTGCCAGCAGTGACTCAGCGGGAGGGAATGAGCAGTTCTTC	TRBV6-4	TRBD2	TRBJ2-1	NA
CAGSRLGSANTGELFF	TGTGCCGGCAGCAGGCTAGGGAGCGCGAACACCGGGGAGCTGTTTTTT	TRBV11-2	NA	TRBJ2-2	NA
CASSQERNEQFF	TGCGCCAGCAGCCAAGAGAGGAATGAGCAGTTCTTC	TRBV4-1	NA	TRBJ2-1	NA
CAISHTGGQGALGTETFF	TGTGCCATCAGCCATACTGGGGGACAGGGTGCGTTGGGCACTGAAACTTTCTTT	TRBV6-5	TRBD1	TRBJ1-1	NA
CATSDLRTGVGDTQYF	TGTGCCACCAGTGATCTCCGGACAGGGGTAGGAGATACGCAGTATTTT	TRBV24-1	TRBD1	TRBJ2-3	many
CASGAGQIVTPLHF	TGCGCCAGCGGGGCGGGACAGATTGTAACACCCCTCCACTTT	TRBV5-1	TRBD1	TRBJ1-6	NA
CASTYGMRQGLINQPQHF	TGTGCCAGCACTTACGGGATGCGACAGGGGTTAATCAATCAACCCCAGCATTTT	TRBV6-2/TRBV6-3	TRBD1	TRBJ1-5	few
CTIRHTSGASTYTQYF	TGTACCATCAGGCACACTAGTGGGGCTAGCACATATACGCAGTATTTT	TRBV10-3	NA	TRBJ2-3	NA
CASSPAQVWETQYF	TGTGCCAGCAGCCCAGCACAGGTGTGGGAGACTCAGTACTTC	TRBV5-4	NA	TRBJ2-5	NA
CAISESNNGGTDTQYF	TGTGCCATCAGTGAGTCTAATAATGGAGGGACAGATACTCAGTATTTT	TRBV10-3	NA	TRBJ2-3	NA
CASTLRRVNQPQHF	TGTGCCAGCACCTTGAGGAGGGTAAATCAGCCCCAGCATTTT	TRBV5-6	NA	TRBJ1-5	NA
CVNSLGGTALGGYTF	TGTGTCAACAGCTTAGGTGGGACAGCCCTAGGGGGCTACACCTTC	TRBV11-2	TRBD1	TRBJ1-2	NA
CASSRTGTSVSFF	TGTGCCAGCAGCCGCACCGGGACTAGCGTTTCTTTCTTC	TRBV14	TRBD2	TRBJ2-5	once
CASSHMGQEQFF	TGCGCCAGCAGCCATATGGGACAGGAGCAGTTCTTC	TRBV4-1	TRBD1	TRBJ2-1	NA
CANGSAGYEQYF	TGTGCCAACGGCTCTGCAGGCTACGAGCAGTACTTC	TRBV5-6	NA	TRBJ2-7	NA
CNVRQGGNEQFF	TGCAACGTCCGACAGGGAGGTAATGAGCAATTCTTC	TRBV29-1	NA	TRBJ2-1	once
CASSYATITDTQYF	TGTGCCAGCAGTTACGCGACTATAACAGATACGCAGTATTTT	TRBV6-6	NA	TRBJ2-3	NA
CANSALAGWVNNEQSF	TGTGCCAACAGTGCCCTAGCGGGATGGGTAAACAATGAGCAGTCCTTC	TRBV14	TRBD2	TRBJ2-1	NA
CGSSYPYSYEQYF	TGTGGCAGCAGTTACCCTTATTCCTACGAGCAGTACTTC	TRBV6-2/TRBV6-3	NA	TRBJ2-7	NA
CTSSALEGWAAYEEYF	TGTACCAGCAGTGCCCTGGAGGGATGGGCCGCCTACGAGGAGTACTTC	TRBV6-1	NA	TRBJ2-7	NA
CASSPADEQFF	TGTGCCAGCAGTCCAGCCGATGAGCAGTTCTTC	TRBV12-3/TRBV12-4	NA	TRBJ2-1	many
CAISTGAQENAEAFF	TGTGCCATTTCCACCGGAGCACAAGAGAACGCTGAAGCTTTCTTT	TRBV10-3	NA	TRBJ1-1	NA
CSVSRDCYEQYF	TGCAGCGTTAGCAGGGACTGCTACGAGCAGTACTTC	TRBV29-1	NA	TRBJ2-7	NA
CASSNRDRGRDEKLFF	TGTGCCAGCAGTAACCGGGACAGGGGGCGAGACGAAAAACTGTTTTTT	TRBV6-6	TRBD1	TRBJ1-4	few
CAINKRSGLAGGFSYEQYF	TGTGCCATCAACAAACGATCGGGGCTAGCGGGAGGGTTCTCCTACGAGCAGTATTTC	TRBV10-3	TRBD2	TRBJ2-7	NA
CAISQGQLYNSPLHF	TGCGCGATCAGCCAAGGACAGCTCTATAATTCACCCCTCCACTTT	TRBV4-3	NA	TRBJ1-6	NA
CASSARQGGNTDTQYF	TGTGCCAGCAGCGCTAGACAGGGGGGGAACACAGATACGCAGTATTTT	TRBV7-3	TRBD1	TRBJ2-3	many
CASSYEAGASNEQFF	TGTGCCAGCAGTTACGAGGCAGGGGCGTCCAATGAGCAGTTCTTC	TRBV6-5	NA	TRBJ2-1	NA
CSAEAPGDMQYF	TGCAGCGCTGAGGCTCCAGGAGATATGCAGTATTTT	TRBV29-1	NA	TRBJ2-3	NA
CASSPLPGLGSSYNEQFF	TGTGCCAGCAGTCCACTACCGGGACTCGGGAGCTCCTACAATGAGCAGTTCTTC	TRBV6-6	NA	TRBJ2-1	few
CDSSRTFSSYNEQFF	TGTGACAGCAGCCGGACTTTCTCCTCCTACAATGAGCAGTTCTTC	TRBV28	NA	TRBJ2-1	NA
CASSRGPERNSPLHF	TGTGCCAGCAGCCGAGGACCTGAGAGGAATTCACCCCTCCACTTC	TRBV28	NA	TRBJ1-6	NA
CASSARFSTEAFF	TGTGCCAGCAGTGCCAGGTTTTCCACCGAAGCTTTCTTT	TRBV6-5	NA	TRBJ1-1	NA
CASSIESLEQYF	TGTGCCAGCAGCATTGAGTCTCTCGAGCAGTACTTC	TRBV28	NA	TRBJ2-7	NA
CASSYLDSYGHTF	TGTGCCAGCAGTTACCTGGACAGCTATGGCCACACCTTC	TRBV6-2/TRBV6-3	NA	TRBJ1-2	NA
CVSSLGSLAGEGAGELFF	TGCGTCAGCAGCTTGGGCTCCCTAGCGGGAGAAGGAGCCGGGGAGCTGTTTTTT	TRBV5-1	TRBD2	TRBJ2-2	NA
CASPLGVGGSNEQYF	TGTGCCAGCCCCCTAGGTGTAGGGGGCTCGAACGAGCAGTATTTC	TRBV12-3/TRBV12-4	TRBD1	TRBJ2-7	once
CVSSLESGISGEHYF	TGTGTCAGCAGCTTAGAGTCCGGGATCTCTGGGGAGCACTACTTC	TRBV11-2	NA	TRBJ2-7	NA
CASSYVGRVSVENYF	TGTGCCAGCAGTTACGTCGGCAGGGTCTCGGTTGAGAACTACTTC	TRBV6-2/TRBV6-3	NA	TRBJ2-7	once
CAGSHGGVGDIQYF	TGTGCCGGCAGCCACGGAGGTGTGGGGGACATTCAGTACTTT	TRBV11-2	NA	TRBJ2-4	NA
CAGSQGVNEQYF	TGTGCCGGTAGCCAAGGTGTGAACGAGCAGTACTTC	TRBV4-2	NA	TRBJ2-7	once
CVNRFAGSNTGELFF	TGTGTCAACAGGTTTGCGGGATCGAACACCGGGGAACTGTTTTTT	TRBV11-2	NA	TRBJ2-2	NA
CASSRVMSSYEQYF	TGTGCCAGCAGTAGGGTCATGAGCTCCTACGAGCAGTACTTC	TRBV6-5	NA	TRBJ2-7	once